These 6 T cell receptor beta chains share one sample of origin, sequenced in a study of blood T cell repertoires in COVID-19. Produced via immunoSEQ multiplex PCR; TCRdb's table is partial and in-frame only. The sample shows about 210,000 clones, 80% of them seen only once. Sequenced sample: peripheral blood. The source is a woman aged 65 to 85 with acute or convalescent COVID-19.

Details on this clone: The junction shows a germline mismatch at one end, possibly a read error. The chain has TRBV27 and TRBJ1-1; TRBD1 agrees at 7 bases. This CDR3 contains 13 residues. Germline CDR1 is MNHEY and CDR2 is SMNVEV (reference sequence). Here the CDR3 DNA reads TGTGCCAGCAGTGAGGGACAGAACTCTGAAGCTTTCTTT. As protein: CASSEGQNSEAFF.

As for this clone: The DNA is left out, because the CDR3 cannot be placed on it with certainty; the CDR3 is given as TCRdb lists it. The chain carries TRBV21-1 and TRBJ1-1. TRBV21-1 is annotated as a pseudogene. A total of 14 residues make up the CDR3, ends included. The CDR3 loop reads CASSKVGRGIGAFF.

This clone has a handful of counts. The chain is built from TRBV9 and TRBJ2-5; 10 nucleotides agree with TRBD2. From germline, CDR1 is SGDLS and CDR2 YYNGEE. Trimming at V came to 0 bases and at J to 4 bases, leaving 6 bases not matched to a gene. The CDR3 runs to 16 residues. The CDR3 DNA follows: TGTGCCAGCAGCGTAGCCAGCGGGGGGGGAATAGAGACCCAGTACTTC. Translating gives CASSVASGGGIETQYF.

CDR3 nucleotide sequence: TGCGCCAGCAGCCCTCGGGGGGGCGACACCGGGGAGCTGTTTTTT. This translates into CASSPRGGDTGELFF. J is TRBJ2-2 and V is TRBV5-1; 8 bases align to TRBD2. V lost 4 bases to trimming and J lost 3 bases; unmatched junction nucleotides: 5. The length of the CDR3 is 15 residues. The V gene's germline CDR1 is SGHRS and CDR2 YFSETQ.

The CDR3 protein is CASSGQGTSRGYTF. CDR3 bases: TGTGCCAGCAGTGGTCAGGGGACATCGCGTGGCTACACCTTC. The chain combines TRBV2 with TRBJ1-2, with a tentative D call TRBD1 (6 bases). V gave up 4 bases and J gave up 7 bases, with 16 bases separating them. Per the germline V gene, CDR1 is SNHLY and CDR2 is FYNNEI. The CDR3 sequence is 14 residues long.

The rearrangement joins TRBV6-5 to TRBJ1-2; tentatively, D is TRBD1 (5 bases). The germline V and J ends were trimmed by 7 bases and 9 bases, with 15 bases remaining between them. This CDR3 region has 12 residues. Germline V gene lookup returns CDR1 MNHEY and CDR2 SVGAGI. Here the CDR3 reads CASNSQRGSYTF. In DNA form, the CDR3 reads TGTGCCAGCAATTCCCAGCGGGGGAGCTACACCTTC.